These 21 T cell receptor beta chains originate from one sample sequenced in a study of T cell repertoires in cytomegalovirus infection (dated by TCRdb to between 2018 and 2020). In light of the paper, this sample's treatment or condition label describes: in vitro stimulation with specific CMV peptide epitopes to enrich CMV-specific T cells. The sequencing machine was an Illumina HiSeq 1500. TCRdb applied fastp at Q25 and MiXCR to the public reads, then kept only in-frame beta chains. Each CDR3 protein appears once, grouped with its most common genes and DNA. The sample contains 830,000 or so distinct CDR3 sequences, around a third of them found a single time. The ten largest clones take up around 12% of the sample. No antigen is known for these receptors. Source: cultured CD8+ T cells from PBMCs, taken from culture after CMV antigen stimulation. These receptor sequences come from a human donor in good health (CMV status not recorded). Some clones in this sample may be carry-over from other donors' samples.

At least ten counts were recorded for this clonotype. The V and J genes are TRBV7-6 and TRBJ2-1, with D tentatively TRBD2 (5 bases). Germline V CDR1 and CDR2: SGHVS, FNYEAQ. V lost 5 bases, J lost 2 bases, and 13 bases lay in between. CDR3 length equals 15 residues. The CDR3 DNA reads TGTGCCAGCAGCCCCCCGGGGATTGCCTACAATGAGCAGTTCTTC. It codes for CASSPPGIAYNEQFF.

As concerns this clonotype: The junction departs from germline at one end; a sequencing error may be responsible. The rearrangement links TRBV27 to TRBJ1-1; no clear D. There are 15 residues in the CDR3. In germline, CDR1 is MNHEY, CDR2 SMNVEV (reference sequence). This CDR3 is CASSPLWGASTKAFF. The CDR3 bases are TGTGCCAGCAGTCCGCTGTGGGGAGCGTCCACTAAAGCTTTCTTT.

The chain joins TRBV6-2 or TRBV6-3 to TRBJ2-7; the match to TRBD1 covers 10 bases. The CDR3 sequence is 11 residues long. Germline V gene lookup returns CDR1 MNHEY and CDR2 SVGEGT. The trim removed 8 bases at V and 6 bases at J, leaving 1 base unmatched. In nucleotides, the CDR3 is TGTGCCAGCGGGACAGGGGTCGAGCAGTACGTC. Amino acids: CASGTGVEQYV.

In its sample, this clonotype was seen a few times. The rearrangement links TRBV4-3 to TRBJ1-2; D unresolved. Between the trimmed V and J ends, which lost 2 bases and 4 bases, there was a span of 14 bases. The germline gives CDR1 LGHNA, CDR2 YSLEER. The length of the CDR3 is 15 residues. Written as DNA, the CDR3 is TGCGCCAGCAGCCAAAACCAGGTGAACCCCTATGGCTACACCTTC. The encoded protein is CASSQNQVNPYGYTF.

This rearrangement joins TRBV11-3 to TRBJ1-1; D is uncertain. This CDR3 spans 13 amino acids. V lost 2 bases, J lost 1 base, and 5 bases lay in between. The germline V gene encodes CDR1 SGHNT and CDR2 YENEEA. This CDR3 reads CASSLLRNTEAFF. The CDR3 DNA reads as TGTGCCAGCAGCTTACTAAGGAACACTGAAGCTTTCTTT.

This clonotype showed up just a few times. One junction end disagrees with the germline gene, perhaps due to a read error. V is TRBV7-6 and J is TRBJ2-5; 9 nucleotides agree with TRBD2. Germline lookup yields CDR1 SGHVS and CDR2 FNYEAQ. This CDR3 contains 15 residues. CDR3 sequence reads: CASSPMLAGSETQYF. Written as DNA, the CDR3 is TGTGCTAGCAGCCCCATGCTAGCGGGGTCAGAGACCCAGTACTTC.

This clonotype occurred a few times. This chain uses TRBV27 with TRBJ2-2, with 7 bases aligning to TRBD2. The V segment lost 3 bases and the J segment 5 bases; nucleotides outside the gene matches: 9. The CDR3 sequence is 16 residues long. In germline, CDR1 is MNHEY, CDR2 SMNVEV (reference sequence). The CDR3 is CASSFGRARTTGELFF. In DNA form, the CDR3 reads TGTGCCAGCAGTTTTGGGAGGGCGCGAACAACCGGGGAGCTGTTTTTT.

This clonotype came up once. A clone one base away is much larger, so this may be a read error. The chain joins TRBV7-8 to TRBJ1-5; D is ambiguous. The CDR3 is 16 amino acids. Trimming cost V 5 bases and J 4 bases, with 18 bases left between them. Germline V lookup: CDR1 SGHVS, CDR2 FQNEAQ. The CDR3 DNA follows: TGTGCCAGCAGCCAGGCGTCAAATCCGTATAATCAGCCCCAGCATTTT. Amino acids: CASSQASNPYNQPQHF.

This clonotype was found a few times. The chain has TRBV12-3 or TRBV12-4 and TRBJ2-3, with 14 positions matching TRBD2. The trim removed 0 bases at V and 5 bases at J, leaving 1 base unmatched. There are 16 residues in the CDR3. CDR3 DNA: TGTGCCAGCAGTTTAGCGGGACTAGCGGGGGAAGATACGCAGTATTTT. This encodes CASSLAGLAGEDTQYF.

This clonotype has more than one count but fewer than ten. The genes are TRBV27 and TRBJ1-2; D perhaps matches TRBD1 (5 bases). This CDR3 contains 17 residues. The V end lost 4 bases, the J end lost 6 bases, and 24 bases lay between the germline ends. CDR1 MNHEY and CDR2 SMNVEV come from the germline V gene (reference sequence). CDR3 in amino acids: CASSSSFGGGGVHGYTF. As DNA, the CDR3 is TGTGCCAGCAGTTCCTCCTTTGGGGGAGGCGGTGTACATGGCTACACCTTC.

This clonotype came up many times. The V gene is TRBV7-2, the J gene TRBJ1-6; D remains unclear. Trimming stripped 0 bases from V and 12 bases from J, with 9 bases between. The germline V gene encodes CDR1 SGHTA and CDR2 FQGNSA. The CDR3 is 13 amino acids. CDR3 DNA: TGTGCCAGCAGCTTAGCCGAGGGTAGACCCCTCCACTTT. Amino acids: CASSLAEGRPLHF.

In regard to this clonotype: Germline is not matched at one junction end, which may reflect a read error. This sequence joins TRBV7-6 and TRBJ1-6; D ambiguous. From germline, CDR1 is SGHVS and CDR2 FNYEAQ. The CDR3 consists of 14 residues. The CDR3 bases are TGTGCCAGCAGCGACGTCGGGGTAAATTCAGCCCTCCACTTT. Amino acid sequence: CASSDVGVNSALHF.

There are a few counts of this clonotype. The V and J genes are TRBV7-6 and TRBJ1-5; the D gene is possibly TRBD1 (6 bases). V dropped 5 bases and J dropped 3 bases, with 14 bases sitting between them. The CDR3 is 15 amino acids. CDR1 is SGHVS, CDR2 FNYEAQ, per germline. The CDR3, as DNA: TGTGCCAGCAGCCGTACAGGGAGAAACAATCAGCCCCAGCATTTT. This translates into CASSRTGRNNQPQHF.

This clonotype was counted between two and nine times. V and J are TRBV6-5 and TRBJ1-2; D gene unclear. Trimming removed 0 bases at V and 6 bases at J, with 8 bases between. Germline V lookup: CDR1 MNHEY, CDR2 SVGAGI. The CDR3 consists of 13 residues. The CDR3 spells CASSYSKQNGYTF. CDR3 DNA sequence: TGTGCCAGCAGTTACTCGAAGCAGAATGGCTACACCTTC.

This clonotype was detected many times. This sequence joins TRBV27 and TRBJ1-3, with D uncertain. CDR1 MNHEY and CDR2 SMNVEV come from the germline V gene (reference sequence). V gave up 6 bases and J gave up 1 base, with 10 bases separating them. This CDR3 contains 14 residues. CDR3 bases: TGTGCCAGCAGCTTAAGTGGATCTGGAAACACCATATATTTT. It codes for CASSLSGSGNTIYF.

The genes are TRBV27 and TRBJ1-3, with D tentatively TRBD1 (5 bases). The CDR3 contains 14 residues. Germline lookup yields CDR1 MNHEY and CDR2 SMNVEV (reference sequence). Trimming cost V 3 bases and J 3 bases, with 9 bases left between them. Written as DNA, the CDR3 is TGTGCCAGCAGTTTTCGGGGGGTTGGAAACACCATATATTTT. Translating it yields CASSFRGVGNTIYF.

A few counts support this clonotype. The rearrangement links TRBV27 to TRBJ2-1; 7 bases map to TRBD1. Germline V gene lookup returns CDR1 MNHEY and CDR2 SMNVEV (reference sequence). After removal of 4 bases from V and 5 bases from J, the junction contained 2 bases not matched to a gene. The CDR3 has 13 residues. The CDR3 DNA follows: TGTGCCAGCAGTTCGGGACAGCACAATGAGCAGTTCTTC. Protein product: CASSSGQHNEQFF.

The V call is TRBV7-6, the J call TRBJ1-1; D remains ambiguous. V lost 1 base, J lost 10 bases, and 13 bases lay in between. CDR1 is SGHVS, CDR2 FNYEAQ, per germline. The CDR3 contains 13 residues. CDR3 residues: CASSLGSGLAAFF. The CDR3 DNA follows: TGTGCCAGCAGCTTAGGTAGCGGCTTAGCAGCTTTCTTT.

In its sample, this clonotype was seen a few times. The DNA of the CDR3 is TGTGCCAGCGGCGACAGGGTAGATACGCAGTATTTT. This encodes CASGDRVDTQYF. V usage is TRBV27 and J usage is TRBJ2-3, with 7 nucleotides matching TRBD1. From germline, CDR1 is MNHEY and CDR2 SMNVEV (reference sequence). With 8 bases clipped from V and 5 bases from J, the junction kept 4 bases outside the gene matches. The CDR3 loop spans 12 amino acids.

This clonotype occurred many times. This chain joins TRBV7-2 and TRBJ2-5, with D uncertain. Trimming stripped 1 base from V and 2 bases from J, with 11 bases between. The germline gives CDR1 SGHTA, CDR2 FQGNSA. This CDR3 spans 15 amino acids. The DNA for the CDR3 is TGTGCCAGCAGCTTAGGGCCGGGCGGACAAGAGACCCAGTACTTC. This encodes CASSLGPGGQETQYF.

This clonotype was detected a few times. The genes are TRBV5-4 and TRBJ1-2; D call uncertain. The length of the CDR3 is 15 residues. Trimming stripped 0 bases from V and 0 bases from J, with 9 bases between. CDR1 is SGHNT, CDR2 YYREEE, per germline (reference sequence). CDR3: CASSLDTGANYGYTF. CDR3 DNA sequence: TGTGCCAGCAGCTTGGATACGGGAGCTAACTATGGCTACACCTTC.